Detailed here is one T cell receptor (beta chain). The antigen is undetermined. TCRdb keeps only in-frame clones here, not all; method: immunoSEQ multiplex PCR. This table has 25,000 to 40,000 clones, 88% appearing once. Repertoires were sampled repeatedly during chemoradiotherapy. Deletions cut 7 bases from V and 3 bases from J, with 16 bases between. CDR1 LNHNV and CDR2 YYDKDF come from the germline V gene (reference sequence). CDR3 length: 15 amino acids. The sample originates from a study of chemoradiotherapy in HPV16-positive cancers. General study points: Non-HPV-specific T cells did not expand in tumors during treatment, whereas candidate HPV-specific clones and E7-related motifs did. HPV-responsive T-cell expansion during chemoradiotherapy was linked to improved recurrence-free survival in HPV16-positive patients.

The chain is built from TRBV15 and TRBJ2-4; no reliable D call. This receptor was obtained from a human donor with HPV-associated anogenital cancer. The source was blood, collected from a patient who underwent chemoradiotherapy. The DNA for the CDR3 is TGTGCCACCAATGGACCATCCCTAGGCAAAAACATTCAGTACTTC. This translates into CATNGPSLGKNIQYF.